Here is one T cell receptor beta chain with its context. What it recognizes is unknown. These data come from a study of glioma-infiltrating T cells after dendritic cell vaccination. Per the germline V gene, CDR1 is GTSNPN and CDR2 is SVGIG (reference sequence). The CDR3 has 13 amino acids. Trimming stripped 4 bases from V and 3 bases from J, with 13 bases between. Study findings and constraints: Survival was not directly related to TCR clonality in these patients.

Time point in this sample: after dendritic cell vaccination, including at tumor progression/relapse. TCRdb's copy holds only in-frame clones and misses some; the assay was immunoSEQ multiplex PCR. The table has around 87,000 clones, 75% to 90% seen once. This chain links TRBV30 with TRBJ2-7; D ambiguous. This specimen consisted of blood, obtained after dendritic cell vaccination. The sequence derives from a human donor with glioblastoma. CDR3 in amino acids: CAWTTKHDYEQYF. The CDR3 nucleotides are TGTGCCTGGACGACAAAGCATGACTACGAGCAGTACTTC.